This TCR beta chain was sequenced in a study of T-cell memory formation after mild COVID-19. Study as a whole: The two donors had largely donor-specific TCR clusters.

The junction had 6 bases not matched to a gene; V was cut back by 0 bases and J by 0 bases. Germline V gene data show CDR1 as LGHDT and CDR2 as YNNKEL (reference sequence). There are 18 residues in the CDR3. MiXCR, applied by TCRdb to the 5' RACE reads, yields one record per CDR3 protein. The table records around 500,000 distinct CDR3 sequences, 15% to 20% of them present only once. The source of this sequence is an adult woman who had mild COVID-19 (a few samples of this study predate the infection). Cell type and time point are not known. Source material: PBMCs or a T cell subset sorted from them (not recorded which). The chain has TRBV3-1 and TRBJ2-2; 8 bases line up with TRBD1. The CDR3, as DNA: TGTGCCAGCAGCCAAGATCTCAGCAGGGGGCCGAACACCGGGGAGCTGTTTTTT. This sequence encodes CASSQDLSRGPNTGELFF.